This entry describes one T cell receptor (beta chain). The sample comes from a study of blood T cell repertoires in COVID-19. For the study at large: Samples of COVID-19 (acute and convalescent) were obtained from the United States, Italy and Spain.

Germline CDR1 is SQVTM and CDR2 is ANQGSEA. Losses at the gene ends were 0 bases for V and 1 base for J; bases not matched to a gene: 5. This CDR3 region has 15 residues. Everyone who took part was roughly 18 to 89 years old, and they came from about 23 US areas. Cohorts were based on clinical histories the participants reported. The repertoire was sequenced with immunoSEQ multiplex PCR; TCRdb's copy has only in-frame clones and lacks some. This sample has some 320,000 clones, with roughly 90% found just once. The V call is TRBV29-1, the J call TRBJ2-7; TRBD1 agrees at 8 bases. The TCR comes from a man aged 55 to 70 who had recovered from COVID-19. The sequenced material came from PBMCs or T cells enriched from blood (not recorded which). In nucleotides, the CDR3 is TGCAGCGTTGAAGATTACAGGGGGGAATCCTACGAGCAGTACTTC. Its protein product is CSVEDYRGESYEQYF.